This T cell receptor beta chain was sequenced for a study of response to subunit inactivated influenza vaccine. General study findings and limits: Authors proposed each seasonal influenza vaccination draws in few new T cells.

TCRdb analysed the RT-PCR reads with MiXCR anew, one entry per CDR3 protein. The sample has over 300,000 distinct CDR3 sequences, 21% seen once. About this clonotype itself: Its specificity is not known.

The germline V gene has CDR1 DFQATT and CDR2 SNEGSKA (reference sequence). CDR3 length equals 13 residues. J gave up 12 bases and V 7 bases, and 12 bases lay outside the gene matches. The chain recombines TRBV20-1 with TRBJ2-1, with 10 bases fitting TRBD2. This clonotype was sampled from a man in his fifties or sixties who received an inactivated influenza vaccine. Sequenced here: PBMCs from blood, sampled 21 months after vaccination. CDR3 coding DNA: TGCAGTGTTCCGACTAGCGGGTACGGATGGCAGTTCTTC. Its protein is CSVPTSGYGWQFF.